Listed here are 8 T cell receptor beta chains from one sample, sequenced in a study of blood T cell repertoires in COVID-19. This table comes from immunoSEQ multiplex PCR, and its TCRdb copy is limited to in-frame clones, with some not included. The sample consists of more than 110,000 clones, roughly 84% of them appearing once. The sequenced material came from peripheral blood. The origin of the receptors is a human donor in a cohort sampled during active COVID-19.

The chain has TRBV4-2 and TRBJ2-5; D not certain. The CDR3 is 14 amino acids. CDR1 is LGHNA, CDR2 YNFKEQ, per germline. V was cut by 1 base and J by 2 bases, with 8 bases left in between. The chain's CDR3 is CASSQAGGQETQYF. The CDR3 DNA reads as TGTGCCAGCAGCCAAGCAGGTGGTCAAGAGACCCAGTACTTC.

The V gene is TRBV29-1, the J gene TRBJ2-7; 7 bases are shared with TRBD1. The V gene end was trimmed by 6 bases and the J gene end by 1 base; junction bases not matched to a gene: 9. The germline V gene encodes CDR1 SQVTM and CDR2 ANQGSEA. The CDR3 is 14 amino acids. This chain's CDR3 is CSVKTGDPSYEQYF. Written as DNA, the CDR3 is TGCAGCGTCAAAACAGGGGACCCTTCCTACGAGCAGTACTTC.

The chain recombines TRBV3-1 (or the pseudogene TRBV3-2) with TRBJ2-1, with 12 bases matching TRBD2. Trimming at V came to 6 bases and at J to 0 bases, leaving 6 bases not matched to a gene. Looked up from germline, CDR1 is LGHDT and CDR2 is YNNKEL (reference sequence). CDR3 size: 17 residues. The CDR3 region is CASRYGLAGSSYNEQFF. In DNA form, the CDR3 reads TGTGCCAGCAGATACGGACTAGCGGGGAGCTCCTACAATGAGCAGTTCTTC.

This clone is a singleton in its sample. V gene TRBV19 combines with J gene TRBJ2-7, with D tentatively TRBD1 (6 bases). V lost 5 bases and J 4 bases, leaving 15 bases between the germline ends. Germline V gene lookup returns CDR1 LNHDA and CDR2 SQIVND (reference sequence). The CDR3 length is 14 residues. The CDR3 protein is CASSSLARGYEQYF. CDR3 bases: TGTGCCAGTAGTTCGTTGGCCAGGGGTTACGAGCAGTACTTC.

The chain combines TRBV6-5 with TRBJ1-1, with D unresolved. CDR3 length: 14 amino acids. Germline CDR1 MNHEY, CDR2 SVGAGI. V was trimmed by 4 bases and J by 0 bases, leaving 9 bases between them. CDR3 nucleotides: TGTGCCAGCAGTTCACACAAATTGAACACTGAAGCTTTCTTT. Its translation: CASSSHKLNTEAFF.

V usage is TRBV11-2 and J usage is TRBJ2-1; 8 bases fit TRBD2. This CDR3 has 17 amino acids. Germline V gives CDR1 SGHAT, CDR2 FQNNGV. V trimming: 1 base; J trimming: 0 bases; junction bases outside the gene matches: 5. CDR3 loop: CASSLVAGGPSYNEQFF. The CDR3 region has the DNA TGTGCCAGCAGCTTAGTGGCGGGGGGCCCCTCCTACAATGAGCAGTTCTTC.

The chain is built from TRBV18 and TRBJ2-4, with 8 bases lining up with TRBD1. The V segment lost 8 bases and the J segment 1 base; nucleotides outside the gene matches: 13. This CDR3 is built from 17 residues. The germline CDR1 and CDR2 sequences are KGHSH and LQKENI. The CDR3 nucleotides read TGTGCCAGCCAGACAGGGGTGGGAACTTCGGCCAAAAACATTCAGTACTTC. Protein: CASQTGVGTSAKNIQYF.

V gene TRBV10-3 combines with J gene TRBJ2-7; 9 bases align to TRBD1. The CDR3 loop spans 13 amino acids. The junction had 10 bases not matched to a gene; V was cut back by 11 bases and J by 5 bases. The germline CDR1 and CDR2 sequences are ENHRY and SYGVKD. The CDR3, as DNA: TGTGCCGTCCTACAGGGGGCGTCGGACGAGCAGTACTTC. As protein: CAVLQGASDEQYF.